This entry concerns a single TCR beta chain. Its antigen is still unknown. The germline CDR1 and CDR2 sequences are SGHNT and YYREEE (reference sequence). V was shortened by 4 bases and J by 1 base, with 6 bases between the two germline ends. The CDR3 loop spans 14 amino acids. Method: immunoSEQ multiplex PCR; TCRdb's copy keeps in-frame clones and lacks some. The data show 85,000 to 90,000 clones, 83% seen once. This sample is drawn from a study of graft-versus-host responses after intestinal transplantation. Study-level information: Recipients were all induced with anti-thymocyte globulin, then given tacrolimus and steroids for 3 to 4 years.

Overall study results and limits: Peak circulating GvH clone levels were associated with early post-transplant HvG declines. Some patients had graft-donor T cell macrochimerism. In their allografts, the ratios of graft-versus-host to host-versus-graft T cell clones were high.

This sample comprised unstimulated CD8+ T cells sorted from spleen or lymph node cells, obtained before intestinal transplant. This TCR came from a human donor who received an intestinal transplant. The chain employs TRBV5-4 and TRBJ2-6; D is unresolved. CDR3 region: CASSAVSGANVLTF. CDR3 DNA sequence: TGTGCCAGCAGCGCGGTATCTGGGGCCAACGTCCTGACTTTC.